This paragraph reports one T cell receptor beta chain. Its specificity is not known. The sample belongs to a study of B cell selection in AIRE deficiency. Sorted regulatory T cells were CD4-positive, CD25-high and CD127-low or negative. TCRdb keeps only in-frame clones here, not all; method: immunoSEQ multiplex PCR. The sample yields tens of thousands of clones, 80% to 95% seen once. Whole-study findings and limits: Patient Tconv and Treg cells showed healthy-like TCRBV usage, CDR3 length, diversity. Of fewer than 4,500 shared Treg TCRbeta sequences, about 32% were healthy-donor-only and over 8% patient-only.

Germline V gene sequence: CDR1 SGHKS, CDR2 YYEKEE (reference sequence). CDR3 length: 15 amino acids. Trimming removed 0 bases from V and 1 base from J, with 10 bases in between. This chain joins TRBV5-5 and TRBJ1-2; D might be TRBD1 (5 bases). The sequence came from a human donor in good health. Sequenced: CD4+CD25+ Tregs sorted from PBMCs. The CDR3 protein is CASSLVGGSNYGYTF. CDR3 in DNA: TGTGCCAGCAGCTTGGTTGGGGGAAGTAACTATGGCTACACCTTC.